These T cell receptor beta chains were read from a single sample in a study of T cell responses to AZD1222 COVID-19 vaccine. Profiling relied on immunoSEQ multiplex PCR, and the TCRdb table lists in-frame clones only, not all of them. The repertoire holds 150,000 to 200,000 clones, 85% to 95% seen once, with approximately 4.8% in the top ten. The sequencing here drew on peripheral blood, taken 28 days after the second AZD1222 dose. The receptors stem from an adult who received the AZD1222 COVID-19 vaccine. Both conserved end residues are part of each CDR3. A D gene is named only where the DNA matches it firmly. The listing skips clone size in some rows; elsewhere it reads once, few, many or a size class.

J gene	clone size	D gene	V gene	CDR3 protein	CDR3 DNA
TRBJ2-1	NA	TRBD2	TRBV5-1	CASRALAGGYNEQFF	TGCGCCAGCAGGGCACTAGCGGGAGGTTACAATGAGCAGTTCTTC
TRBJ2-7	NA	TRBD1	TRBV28	CASILGGQGTYEQYF	TGTGCCAGCATTCTCGGGGGACAGGGGACCTACGAGCAGTACTTC
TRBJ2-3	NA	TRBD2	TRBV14	CASSRNVAGGGTDTQYF	TGTGCCAGCAGCCGAAACGTAGCGGGAGGCGGCACAGATACGCAGTATTTT
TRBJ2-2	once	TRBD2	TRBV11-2	CASSLTSGNTGELFF	TGTGCCAGCAGCCTTACTAGCGGGAACACCGGGGAGCTGTTTTTT
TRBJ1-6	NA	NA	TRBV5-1	CASSLGPEMNSPLHF	TGCGCCAGCAGCTTGGGACCCGAAATGAATTCACCCCTCCACTTT
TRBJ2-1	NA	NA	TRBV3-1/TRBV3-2	CASSQVHLLQDSSYNEQFF	TGTGCCAGCAGCCAAGTTCACCTGCTTCAGGATAGCTCCTACAATGAGCAGTTCTTC
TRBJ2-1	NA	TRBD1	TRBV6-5	CASSYDRGPYNEQFF	TGTGCCAGCAGTTACGACAGGGGGCCCTACAATGAGCAGTTCTTC
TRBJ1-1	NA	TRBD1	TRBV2	CASSDTGTGNTEAFF	TGTGCCAGCAGTGACACCGGGACAGGGAACACTGAAGCTTTCTTT
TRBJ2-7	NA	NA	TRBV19	CASSRGQGLVYEQYF	TGTGCCAGTAGTAGAGGCCAGGGTCTAGTCTACGAGCAGTACTTC
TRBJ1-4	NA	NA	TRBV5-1	CASSPGTQRGREKLFF	TGCGCCAGCAGCCCGGGGACCCAACGGGGCCGAGAAAAACTGTTTTTT
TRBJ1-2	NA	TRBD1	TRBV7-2	CASSLGSGGAGYGYTF	TGTGCCAGCAGCTTAGGTTCAGGGGGAGCTGGCTATGGCTACACCTTC
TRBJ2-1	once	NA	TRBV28	CASSRFVVGEQFF	TGTGCCAGCAGCCGCTTTGTAGTGGGTGAGCAGTTCTTC
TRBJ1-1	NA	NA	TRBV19	CASSIGGGRGKTEAFF	TGTGCCAGTAGTATAGGTGGGGGCAGGGGAAAAACTGAAGCTTTCTTT
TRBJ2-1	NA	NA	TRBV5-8	CASSSTGLNEQFF	TGTGCCAGCAGCTCGACTGGGCTAAATGAGCAGTTCTTC
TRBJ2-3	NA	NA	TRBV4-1	CASSQVGTNPQYF	TGCGCCAGCAGCCAAGTGGGAACAAATCCGCAGTATTTT
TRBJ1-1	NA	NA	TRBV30	CACNGVNTEAFF	TGTGCCTGTAATGGGGTGAACACTGAAGCTTTCTTT
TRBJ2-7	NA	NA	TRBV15	CATSTDLGPSREQYF	TGTGCCACCAGCACCGATTTGGGACCAAGTCGCGAGCAGTACTTC
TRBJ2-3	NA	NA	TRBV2	CASSDWGITDTQYF	TGTGCCAGCAGTGATTGGGGAATCACAGATACGCAGTATTTT
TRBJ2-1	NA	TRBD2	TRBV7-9	CASSFMGSGRGYNEQFF	TGTGCCAGCAGCTTTATGGGTAGCGGGAGAGGCTACAATGAGCAGTTCTTC
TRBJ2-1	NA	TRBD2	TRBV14	CASSQRKVRTSGNNEQFF	TGTGCCAGCAGCCAAAGAAAGGTTCGGACTAGCGGAAACAATGAGCAGTTCTTC
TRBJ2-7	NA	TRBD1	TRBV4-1	CASSPTPGTGIYEQYF	TGCGCCAGCAGCCCCACCCCCGGGACAGGGATCTACGAGCAGTACTTC
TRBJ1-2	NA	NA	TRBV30	CAWSVRTGATSYGYTF	TGTGCCTGGAGTGTACGAACCGGGGCTACTAGCTATGGCTACACCTTC
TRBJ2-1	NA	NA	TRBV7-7	CASSKGIGVSYNEQFF	TGTGCCAGCAGTAAGGGTATCGGAGTTTCCTACAATGAGCAGTTCTTC
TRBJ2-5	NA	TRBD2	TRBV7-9	CASSTGGRTSGTPSQETQYF	TGTGCCAGCAGCACGGGGGGGAGGACTAGCGGGACCCCGAGCCAAGAGACCCAGTACTTC
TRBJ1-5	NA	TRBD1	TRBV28	CASSSPTGRVHQPQHF	TGTGCCAGCAGTTCTCCGACAGGGAGGGTACATCAGCCCCAGCATTTT
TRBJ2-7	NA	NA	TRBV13	CASSLTVAYEQYF	TGTGCCAGCAGCTTAACAGTTGCCTACGAGCAGTACTTC
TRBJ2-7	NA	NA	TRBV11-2	CASRGTPSYEQYF	TGTGCCAGCAGAGGGACCCCCTCCTACGAGCAGTACTTC
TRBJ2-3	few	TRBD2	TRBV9	CASSTGASGSSTDTQYF	TGTGCCAGCAGCACGGGCGCTAGCGGGAGTAGCACAGATACGCAGTATTTT
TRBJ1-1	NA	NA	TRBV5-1	CASSLSGDMETEAFF	TGCGCCAGCAGCTTGTCGGGGGATATGGAAACTGAAGCTTTCTTT
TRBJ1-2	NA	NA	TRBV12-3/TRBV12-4	CASSFGQFIYTF	TGTGCCAGCAGTTTCGGGCAGTTTATCTACACCTTC
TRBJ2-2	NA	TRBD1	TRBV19	CASSSGTGNTGELFF	TGTGCCAGTAGTTCCGGGACAGGAAACACCGGGGAGCTGTTTTTT
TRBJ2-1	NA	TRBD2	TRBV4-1	CASSQAGGYNEQFF	TGCGCCAGCAGCCAAGCGGGAGGGTACAATGAGCAGTTCTTC
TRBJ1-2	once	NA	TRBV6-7	CASSLRGLPTLYGYTF	TGTGCCAGCAGTTTGAGGGGCCTCCCTACACTCTATGGCTACACCTTC
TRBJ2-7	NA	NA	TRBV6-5	CATETGKYEQYF	TGTGCCACTGAGACCGGGAAGTACGAGCAGTACTTC
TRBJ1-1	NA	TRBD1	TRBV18	CASSLVIQGAAEAFF	TGTGCCAGCTCACTTGTGATTCAGGGGGCGGCCGAAGCTTTCTTT